The 25 T cell receptor beta chains reported below all come from one sample, sequenced in a study of vaccination and CD4 T cells after COVID-19. The treatment: roughly 11-day PBMC culture with coronavirus spike peptide pools or control peptides (ViraFEST assay). Researchers collected the unexposed donor's CD4+ T cells before the COVID-19 pandemic (2011-2018). Which antigens these TCRs recognize remains unknown. Sequence data for DNA of cultured CD4+ T cells were generated by the Oncomine TCR Beta short-read assay. From CD4+ T cells that had been cultured, genomic DNA was extracted. TCRdb re-called the PCR reads with MiXCR, one entry per CDR3 protein. Among about 6,900 distinct CDR3 sequences, about 30% were seen once, and the ten largest hold 30% to 35%. Sequences were obtained from CD4+ T cells from blood, cultured in vitro. Source of these receptors: a human donor in good health.

The count of this clonotype is one. CDR3 sequence (DNA): TGTGCCAGCAGTACCCTCATCACAGGGGAGGTTGAAAAACTGTTTTTT. This gives the protein CASSTLITGEVEKLFF. The chain carries TRBV6-1 and TRBJ1-4, with 7 bases identical to TRBD1. Trimming at V came to 5 bases and at J to 7 bases, leaving 13 bases not matched to a gene. This CDR3 region has 16 residues. The germline CDR1 and CDR2 sequences are MNHNS and SASEGT.

The rearrangement uses TRBV6-4 and TRBJ2-7; 7 positions agree with TRBD2. Germline V gene data show CDR1 as MRHNA and CDR2 as SNTAGT. This CDR3 comprises 16 residues. V was pared by 4 bases and J by 0 bases, with 9 bases of the junction left unmatched. CDR3 in DNA: TGTGCCAGCAGTGTGCCCAAGCGGGGTTACTCCTACGAGCAGTACTTC. Protein: CASSVPKRGYSYEQYF.

The J gene is TRBJ2-7, the V gene TRBV19; no definite D call. This CDR3 has 12 amino acids. Germline lookup yields CDR1 LNHDA and CDR2 SQIVND (reference sequence). Trimming took 1 base from V and 6 from J, leaving 7 bases between them. In DNA form, the CDR3 reads TGTGCCAGTAGTATAGCGAAGTCCGAGCAGTACTTC. Protein sequence: CASSIAKSEQYF.

The rearrangement links TRBV20-1 to TRBJ2-1; tentatively, D is TRBD1 (6 bases). Germline V gene data show CDR1 as DFQATT and CDR2 as SNEGSKA (reference sequence). This CDR3 has 15 residues. V shed 6 bases and J shed 10 bases, with 25 bases lying between them. The CDR3 loop reads CSAGVSGQELREQFF. Here the CDR3 DNA reads TGCAGTGCCGGGGTGTCGGGACAAGAGCTTCGAGAGCAGTTCTTC.

The table lists this clonotype with a few counts. This chain connects TRBV2 to TRBJ1-6; TRBD1 matches at 10 bases. The CDR3 is 16 residues long. The germline V gene encodes CDR1 SNHLY and CDR2 FYNNEI. Trimming at V came to 6 bases and at J to 4 bases, leaving 6 bases not matched to a gene. CDR3 DNA: TGTGCCAGCAGGGGGGGACAGGGGTCTTATAATTCACCCCTCCACTTT. Its protein is CASRGGQGSYNSPLHF.

This clonotype was observed a handful of times. This chain uses TRBV27 with TRBJ1-2; D possibly corresponds to TRBD1 (5 bases). V shed 5 bases and J shed 4 bases, with 14 bases lying between them. Germline V gives CDR1 MNHEY, CDR2 SMNVEV (reference sequence). CDR3 size: 14 residues. In DNA, the CDR3 is TGTGCCAGCAGTCGAAGCAGGGAGAGCTATGGCTACACCTTC. Translating gives CASSRSRESYGYTF.

This clonotype occurred a few times. The V call is TRBV7-6, the J call TRBJ2-7; D is possibly TRBD1 (5 bases). Germline V lookup: CDR1 SGHVS, CDR2 FNYEAQ. Trimming cost V 1 base and J 3 bases, with 10 bases left between them. The CDR3 sequence is 14 residues long. The CDR3 sequence: CASSLGGRDYEQYF. CDR3 sequence (DNA): TGTGCCAGCAGCTTAGGGGGCAGAGACTACGAGCAGTACTTC.

V gene TRBV6-5 combines with J gene TRBJ2-7, with a weak D call TRBD2 (6 bases). Per the germline V gene, CDR1 is MNHEY and CDR2 is SVGAGI. The CDR3 covers 14 residues. V lost 0 bases to trimming and J lost 4 bases, with 10 bases between them. The CDR3 spells CASSYSKGRYEQYF. CDR3 coding DNA: TGTGCCAGCAGTTACTCGAAGGGGAGGTACGAGCAGTACTTC.

This clonotype was detected only a few times. The gene calls are TRBV15 and TRBJ2-3; maybe TRBD2 (5 bases). In germline, CDR1 is LNHNV, CDR2 YYDKDF (reference sequence). The CDR3 contains 14 residues. Deletions cut 3 bases from V and 4 bases from J, with 11 bases between. The CDR3 DNA sequence: TGTGCCACCAGCAGGGAATACGGGGCAGATACGCAGTATTTT. Its translation is CATSREYGADTQYF.

Concerning this clonotype itself: One junction end does not reproduce the germline sequence, and a read error may be involved. The chain employs TRBV28 and TRBJ1-2; a weak D match, TRBD1 (5 bases). Per the germline V gene, CDR1 is MDHEN and CDR2 is SYDVKM. The CDR3 covers 15 residues. As DNA, the CDR3 is TGTGCCAGTAGTTTCGGGCAAGGGACCTTCTATGGCTACACCTTC. Residues: CASSFGQGTFYGYTF.

This clonotype was counted only a few times. This rearrangement joins TRBV24-1 to TRBJ2-2, with D perhaps matching TRBD1 or TRBD2 (5 bases each). This CDR3 has 16 amino acids. V gave up 4 bases and J gave up 0 bases, with 11 bases separating them. From germline, CDR1 is KGHDR and CDR2 SFDVKD. The CDR3 protein is CATSDPGRPNTGELFF. DNA for the CDR3: TGTGCCACCAGTGACCCGGGACGCCCGAACACCGGGGAGCTGTTTTTT.

Only a few counts were recorded for this clonotype. The chain is built from TRBV24-1 and TRBJ2-2, with D perhaps TRBD1 (6 bases). Trimming shortened V by 1 base and J by 8 bases, and 13 bases separated the two germline ends. Per the germline V gene, CDR1 is KGHDR and CDR2 is SFDVKD. CDR3 size: 15 residues. For the CDR3, the DNA is TGTGCCACCAGTGATTTCCCACAGGGTTCAGGGGAGCTGTTTTTT. It is translated as CATSDFPQGSGELFF.

This clonotype was seen a single time. The chain links TRBV10-1 to TRBJ2-7; 7 bases match TRBD2. The V gene end was trimmed by 3 bases and the J gene end by 3 bases; junction bases not matched to a gene: 2. The CDR3 is made up of 13 amino acids. The germline V gene encodes CDR1 WNHNN and CDR2 SYGVQD (reference sequence). CDR3 bases: TGCGCCAGCAGTGACCCTAGCGGCTACGAGCAGTACTTC. Its protein product is CASSDPSGYEQYF.

V usage is TRBV19 and J usage is TRBJ2-3; the D gene is possibly TRBD1 (5 bases). The germline V gene has CDR1 LNHDA and CDR2 SQIVND (reference sequence). V was trimmed by 4 bases and J by 3 bases, leaving 8 bases between them. The CDR3 runs to 13 residues. The DNA of the CDR3 is TGTGCCAGTAGTAGAGGACAAACAGATACGCAGTATTTT. Translation: CASSRGQTDTQYF.

This clonotype was counted a few times. This chain's CDR3 is CASSAGLAGTDTQYF. Here the CDR3 DNA reads TGTGCCAGCTCGGCTGGGCTAGCGGGAACAGATACGCAGTATTTT. J is TRBJ2-3 and V is TRBV6-1, with 9 bases matching TRBD2. Germline values: CDR1 MNHNS, CDR2 SASEGT. Trimming took 8 bases from V and 3 from J; bases not matched to a gene: 9. The CDR3 consists of 15 residues.

This clonotype is categorized as large. This chain joins TRBV27 and TRBJ1-2, with 8 nucleotides matching TRBD1. The CDR3 is made up of 16 amino acids. V shed 1 base and J 4 bases; nucleotides not matched to a gene: 8. Germline V lookup: CDR1 MNHEY, CDR2 SMNVEV (reference sequence). The CDR3 reads CASSLFPGGAFYGYTF. CDR3 coding DNA: TGTGCCAGCAGTTTATTTCCAGGGGGCGCGTTCTATGGCTACACCTTC.

The rearrangement joins TRBV19 to TRBJ2-7; D may match TRBD1 or TRBD2 (5 bases each). The CDR3 spans 15 residues. Germline V gene data show CDR1 as LNHDA and CDR2 as SQIVND (reference sequence). Between the trimmed V and J ends, which lost 1 base and 2 bases, there was a span of 12 bases. Here the CDR3 DNA reads TGTGCCAGTAGTATAGTTCCAGAGGGACCCTACGAGCAGTACTTC. Its protein is CASSIVPEGPYEQYF.

This chain joins TRBV6-5 and TRBJ2-7, with D possibly TRBD2 on 6 matching bases. V was shortened by 2 bases and J by 4 bases, with 18 bases between the two germline ends. Germline V lookup: CDR1 MNHEY, CDR2 SVGAGI. This CDR3 is built from 16 residues. The CDR3 region is CASSYTIGQSGYEQYF. The DNA for the CDR3 is TGTGCCAGCAGTTACACAATCGGTCAGAGCGGGTACGAGCAGTACTTC.

This clonotype appeared a few times. This CDR3 reads CSAISGRGYNEQFF. The DNA of the CDR3 is TGCAGTGCTATTAGCGGGAGGGGCTACAATGAGCAGTTCTTC. The chain uses TRBV20-1 and TRBJ2-1; TRBD2 matches 11 bases. V shed 4 bases, J shed 3 bases, and the junction held 2 bases outside the gene matches. This CDR3 has 14 amino acids. Germline-derived CDR1 and CDR2 are DFQATT and SNEGSKA (reference sequence).

Turning to this clonotype: The junction does not match germline at one end; this may be a read error. The chain couples TRBV7-3 to TRBJ1-2, with no clear D. The V gene's germline CDR1 is SGHTA and CDR2 FQGTGA. This CDR3 has 15 residues. CDR3 protein: CASSQGPWEIGGYTF. In nucleotides, the CDR3 is TGCGCCAGCAGCCAAGGACCGTGGGAAATTGGCGGCTACACCTTC.

This clonotype was found a few times. This chain links TRBV30 with TRBJ1-2; D may be TRBD1 (5 bases). The CDR3 contains 9 residues. The germline V gene encodes CDR1 GTSNPN and CDR2 SVGIG (reference sequence). The V gene lost 7 bases and the J gene lost 8 bases, with 8 bases spanning the gap. CDR3: CAFREGYTF. The CDR3 region has the DNA TGTGCCTTCAGGGAGGGCTACACCTTC.

This clonotype was seen a handful of times. The gene calls are TRBV4-2 and TRBJ1-6; TRBD1 might be the D (5 bases). Looked up from germline, CDR1 is LGHNA and CDR2 is YNFKEQ. V lost 1 base, J lost 8 bases, and 21 bases lay in between. The CDR3 loop spans 18 amino acids. CDR3 region: CASSQGPAGRARDSPLHF. The CDR3 DNA reads as TGTGCCAGCAGCCAAGGCCCGGCCGGCAGGGCGAGAGATTCACCCCTCCACTTT.

This clonotype was detected a few times. This chain joins TRBV7-2 and TRBJ2-3; the match to TRBD1 covers 10 bases. The CDR3 runs 17 residues. Trimming at V came to 4 bases and at J to 4 bases, leaving 11 bases not matched to a gene. Germline V gene data show CDR1 as SGHTA and CDR2 as FQGNSA. DNA of the CDR3: TGTGCCAGCAGCTACCGTCCGGGGACAGGGGTCGCAGATACGCAGTATTTT. It codes for CASSYRPGTGVADTQYF.

This clonotype has a single count. This chain connects TRBV6-2 or TRBV6-3 to TRBJ1-1; 8 bases agree with TRBD1. This CDR3 spans 16 amino acids. Trimming removed 8 bases from V and 1 base from J; junction bases left unmatched: 12. Per germline, CDR1 MNHEY and CDR2 SVGEGT. Here the CDR3 DNA reads TGTGCCAGCCACTCAGGACAGGGCTTATGGAACACTGAAGCTTTCTTT. Translation gives CASHSGQGLWNTEAFF.

There are a few counts of this clonotype. The CDR3, as DNA: TGTGCCAGCAGTTTAGTGTTAGCGGGAAGCACCGGGGAGCTGTTTTTT. This gives the protein CASSLVLAGSTGELFF. The V and J genes are TRBV28 and TRBJ2-2; 8 bases line up with TRBD2. CDR1 is MDHEN, CDR2 SYDVKM, per germline. The CDR3 covers 16 residues. J was trimmed by 4 bases and V by 2 bases; bases with no gene match: 6.